This T cell receptor (beta chain) derives from a study of T cell responses to AZD1222 COVID-19 vaccine. Trimming pared 6 bases from V and 9 bases from J, leaving 21 bases between. Germline loops: CDR1 SEHNR, CDR2 FQNEAQ (reference sequence). The CDR3 loop spans 14 amino acids. Concerning this clone itself: The antigen is undetermined.

Assay: immunoSEQ multiplex PCR; the TCRdb copy retains only in-frame clones and omits some. The sample has about 120,000 clones, about 88% seen once. Overall study results and limits: Sampled repertoires all dated from after the peak T cell response. In the spike-specific TCR repertoire, nearly half reportedly target unmutated variant regions. Just five to seven people given AZD1222 tested seropositive at baseline. Dominant at 160-218 and 743-854, vaccine-associated CD4 TCRs also spanned spike.

Sequences were derived from peripheral blood, sampled on day 0 of AZD1222 vaccination. This chain joins TRBV7-9 and TRBJ2-7, with D possibly TRBD1 on 5 matching bases. The source of this sequence is an adult in good health. This CDR3 is CASSTTERVAGQYF. CDR3 coding DNA: TGTGCCAGCAGTACGACAGAACGTGTAGCCGGGCAGTACTTC.